The 26 T cell receptor beta chains given below trace back to one sample, sequenced in a study of human T cells and chemical hapten exposure. TCRdb used MiXCR to reprocess the RACE reads, holding one entry per CDR3 protein. The data contain about 120,000 distinct CDR3 sequences, approximately 14% of them singletons. Regarding time point: patch test 1, 2 weeks after DPC sensitization. Treatment meaning: therapeutic diphenylcyclopropenone sensitization with weekly scalp DPC. Specimen: whole blood, collected in connection with sensitization to the hapten diphenylcyclopropenone (DPC). The receptors were sampled from a man younger than 35 with alopecia areata. Some clones in this sample may be carry-over from other donors' samples.

The V call is TRBV20-1, the J call TRBJ2-3; maybe TRBD2 (5 bases). The germline V gene encodes CDR1 DFQATT and CDR2 SNEGSKA (reference sequence). The CDR3 covers 16 residues. Trimming took 0 bases from V and 1 from J, leaving 14 bases between them. The CDR3 nucleotides are TGCAGTGCTAGAGATCATAGCTGGAGGCGCACAGATACGCAGTATTTT. Residues: CSARDHSWRRTDTQYF.

V and J are TRBV14 and TRBJ2-1; 7 nucleotides match TRBD2. Germline V CDR1 and CDR2: SGHDN, FVKESK. The CDR3 consists of 17 residues. The junction had 12 bases not matched to a gene; V was cut back by 4 bases and J by 3 bases. The CDR3 sequence: CASSRGLVLAVYNEQFF. The DNA for the CDR3 is TGTGCCAGCAGCCGAGGACTAGTTCTAGCGGTCTACAATGAGCAGTTCTTC.

There are many counts of this clonotype. CDR3 DNA: TGTGCTAGTGGTTTGGTAAGGGGGAATGGCAATCAGCCCCAGCATTTT. This encodes CASGLVRGNGNQPQHF. This chain links TRBV12-5 with TRBJ1-5; a possible D gene is TRBD1 (6 bases). V shed 0 bases and J shed 2 bases, with 11 bases lying between them. There are 16 residues in the CDR3. Germline V gene data show CDR1 as LGHNT and CDR2 as FRNRAP.

The chain couples TRBV18 to TRBJ1-4; D unclear. Per germline, CDR1 KGHSH and CDR2 LQKENI. The CDR3 loop spans 13 amino acids. V dropped 5 bases and J dropped 11 bases, with 15 bases sitting between them. The CDR3 reads CASSSSHDPKLFF. The CDR3 DNA sequence: TGTGCCAGCTCATCTTCACATGACCCGAAACTGTTTTTT.

This clonotype appeared a few times. The rearrangement links TRBV5-5 to TRBJ2-2, with D uncertain. There are 13 residues in the CDR3. The V end was cut by 2 bases, the J end by 7 bases, with 9 bases between. CDR1 is SGHKS, CDR2 YYEKEE, per germline (reference sequence). The CDR3 reads CASSFSASGELFF. DNA for the CDR3: TGTGCCAGCAGCTTCTCAGCGAGCGGGGAGCTGTTTTTT.

The sample holds a few counts of this clonotype. This chain links TRBV7-6 with TRBJ2-1; possible D gene TRBD1, 6 bases. CDR1 is SGHVS, CDR2 FNYEAQ, per germline. The V end lost 5 bases, the J end lost 8 bases, and 22 bases lay between the germline ends. The CDR3 runs 16 residues. CDR3 residues: CASSLKGQGIRDEQFF. CDR3 DNA sequence: TGTGCCAGCAGCCTAAAGGGGCAGGGGATTCGCGATGAGCAGTTCTTC.

This clonotype was observed a few times. The CDR3 region is CASSLWGVAGELFF. Here the CDR3 DNA reads TGTGCCAGCAGCTTATGGGGAGTTGCCGGGGAGCTGTTTTTT. This chain joins TRBV7-6 and TRBJ2-2, with a possible D match to TRBD2 (5 bases). Between the trimmed V and J ends, which lost 2 bases and 6 bases, there was a span of 10 bases. The CDR3 runs 14 residues. Germline V CDR1 and CDR2: SGHVS, FNYEAQ.

This chain connects TRBV7-9 to TRBJ1-1; 7 bases map to TRBD1. Germline lookup yields CDR1 SEHNR and CDR2 FQNEAQ (reference sequence). This CDR3 region has 13 residues. Germline trimming cut 3 bases from V and 9 bases from J; bases unmatched to any gene: 7. The CDR3 sequence: CASSFGDREKAFF. The CDR3 DNA follows: TGTGCCAGCAGCTTCGGCGACAGGGAGAAAGCTTTCTTT.

This clonotype was counted ten times or more. V usage is TRBV7-2 and J usage is TRBJ2-1; no firm D call. The CDR3 has 11 amino acids. The V end was cut by 6 bases, the J end by 7 bases, with 7 bases between. Germline loops: CDR1 SGHTA, CDR2 FQGNSA. The CDR3 DNA is TGTGCCAGCAGTTTAAGGAATGAGCAGTTCTTC. Translating it yields CASSLRNEQFF.

The chain joins TRBV19 to TRBJ2-6, with unresolved D. Germline CDR1 LNHDA, CDR2 SQIVND (reference sequence). This CDR3 has 16 amino acids. Trimming shortened V by 2 bases and J by 0 bases, and 8 bases separated the two germline ends. As DNA, the CDR3 is TGTGCCAGTAGTATACGGCCAGACTCTGGGGCCAACGTCCTGACTTTC. Protein product: CASSIRPDSGANVLTF.

This clonotype was counted between two and nine times. The CDR3 loop reads CASKGNSQETQYF. As DNA, the CDR3 is TGTGCCAGCAAGGGGAACAGCCAAGAGACCCAGTACTTC. This chain links TRBV11-2 with TRBJ2-5; D is possibly TRBD1 (5 bases). Germline V gene data show CDR1 as SGHAT and CDR2 as FQNNGV. The CDR3 covers 13 residues. The V gene lost 7 bases and the J gene lost 1 base, with 10 bases spanning the gap.

Many counts were recorded for this clonotype. The genes are TRBV6-4 and TRBJ2-1; no definite D call. Looked up from germline, CDR1 is MRHNA and CDR2 is SNTAGT. Trimming took 2 bases from V and 3 from J, leaving 2 bases between them. The CDR3 sequence is 12 residues long. The DNA of the CDR3 is TGTGCCAGCAGTGACAACTACAATGAGCAGTTCTTC. This sequence encodes CASSDNYNEQFF.

This clonotype has a handful of counts. V gene TRBV7-3 combines with J gene TRBJ1-2; 7 nucleotides agree with TRBD1. The CDR3 extends over 17 amino acids. CDR1 is SGHTA, CDR2 FQGTGA, per germline. The V gene end was trimmed by 4 bases and the J gene end by 0 bases; junction bases not matched to a gene: 11. CDR3 residues: CASSSSGTATANYGYTF. The CDR3 DNA follows: TGTGCCAGCAGCTCCTCCGGGACAGCGACAGCTAACTATGGCTACACCTTC.

This chain uses TRBV5-1 with TRBJ2-2; TRBD1 aligns across 7 bases. The CDR3 loop spans 16 amino acids. Trimming at V came to 3 bases and at J to 0 bases, leaving 5 bases not matched to a gene. CDR1 and CDR2 (germline): SGHRS, YFSETQ. The CDR3 DNA sequence: TGCGCCAGCAGCTCTGGACAGGCCGCGAACACCGGGGAGCTGTTTTTT. Its protein product is CASSSGQAANTGELFF.

The table lists this clonotype with many counts. V usage is TRBV5-6 and J usage is TRBJ2-3; TRBD2 might be the D (5 bases). The CDR3 length is 13 residues. Germline V gene data show CDR1 as SGHDT and CDR2 as YYEEEE. Trimming took 0 bases from V and 6 from J, leaving 8 bases between them. The CDR3 loop reads CASSLEEVDTQYF. Written as DNA, the CDR3 is TGTGCCAGCAGCTTGGAGGAGGTCGATACGCAGTATTTT.

This clonotype was seen repeatedly, ten times or more. This sequence joins TRBV4-3 and TRBJ1-3; the D is unclear. Germline CDR1 and CDR2: LGHNA and YSLEER. There are 14 residues in the CDR3. V lost 1 base, J lost 2 bases, and 6 bases lay in between. The CDR3 bases are TGCGCCAGCAGCCAAGTGACACCTGGAAACACCATATATTTT. It is translated as CASSQVTPGNTIYF.

The J gene is TRBJ2-2, the V gene TRBV7-6; TRBD1 matches at 10 bases. The V segment lost 5 bases and the J segment 0 bases; nucleotides outside the gene matches: 9. The CDR3 is 18 residues long. Germline V gives CDR1 SGHVS, CDR2 FNYEAQ. In DNA form, the CDR3 reads TGTGCCAGCAGCCCCCGCCCCGGACAGGGGGCGAACACCGGGGAGCTGTTTTTT. Translated, it gives CASSPRPGQGANTGELFF.

The J gene is TRBJ1-5, the V gene TRBV19; D call uncertain. The V end was cut by 5 bases, the J end by 6 bases, with 8 bases between. This CDR3 is built from 12 residues. The germline V gene has CDR1 LNHDA and CDR2 SQIVND (reference sequence). CDR3 residues: CASSAPGQPQHF. The CDR3 region has the DNA TGTGCCAGTAGTGCCCCCGGTCAGCCCCAGCATTTT. Full variable domain (missing parts from reference TRBV19 and TRBJ1-5): DGGITQSPKYLFRKEGQNVTLSCEQNLNHDAMYWYRQDPGQGLRLIYYSQIVNDFQKGDIAEGYSVSREKKESFPLTVTSAQKNPTAFYLCASSAPGQPQHFGDGTRLSIL.

V and J are TRBV29-1 and TRBJ2-4, with 7 nucleotides matching TRBD2. The CDR3 is 14 residues long. The ends lost 6 bases at V and 1 base at J; junction bases unmatched: 6. Germline values: CDR1 SQVTM, CDR2 ANQGSEA. The CDR3 DNA follows: TGCAGCGTCAGGGAGGGTGCGGCCAAAAACATTCAGTACTTC. This gives the protein CSVREGAAKNIQYF.

V usage is TRBV29-1 and J usage is TRBJ1-1, with D possibly being TRBD1 (5 bases). CDR1 SQVTM and CDR2 ANQGSEA come from the germline V gene. This CDR3 contains 15 residues. V lost 3 bases and J 5 bases, leaving 19 bases between the germline ends. DNA of the CDR3: TGCAGCGTTGAGTCCCGGGACCTTAAGGGTACTGAAGCTTTCTTT. It is translated as CSVESRDLKGTEAFF.

This clonotype was seen only a few times. DNA of the CDR3: TGCGCCAGCAGGGCCGACAGGGTGAATTCACCCCTCCACTTT. Amino acid sequence: CASRADRVNSPLHF. This rearrangement joins TRBV10-1 to TRBJ1-6; 7 bases fit TRBD1. This CDR3 contains 14 residues. J gave up 7 bases and V 6 bases, and 6 bases lay outside the gene matches. CDR1 and CDR2 from the germline V gene are WNHNN and SYGVQD (reference sequence).

The chain recombines TRBV10-2 with TRBJ1-1, with D perhaps matching TRBD1 (6 bases). This CDR3 spans 14 amino acids. V lost 6 bases to trimming and J lost 0 bases, with 11 bases between them. Germline CDR1 and CDR2: WSHSY and SAAADI. CDR3 sequence reads: CASRFGDMNTEAFF. The CDR3 DNA sequence: TGCGCCAGCAGATTCGGGGACATGAACACTGAAGCTTTCTTT.

This chain links TRBV12-3 or TRBV12-4 with TRBJ1-5; D call uncertain. Trimming stripped 3 bases from V and 1 base from J, with 7 bases between. The CDR3 contains 14 residues. DNA of the CDR3: TGTGCCAGCAGTTTGAGCACCAGCAATCAGCCCCAGCATTTT. Protein product: CASSLSTSNQPQHF.

The chain has TRBV5-1 and TRBJ2-1; 8 nucleotides align to TRBD1. Germline-derived CDR1 and CDR2 are SGHRS and YFSETQ. V lost 0 bases to trimming and J lost 6 bases; unmatched junction nucleotides: 5. The CDR3 runs 15 residues. This CDR3 is CASSLEGQGPNEQFF. CDR3 sequence (DNA): TGCGCCAGCAGCTTGGAAGGACAGGGACCCAATGAGCAGTTCTTC. Variable domain in full (rest from reference TRBV5-1 and TRBJ2-1): KAGVTQTPRYLIKTRGQQVTLSCSPISGHRSVSWYQQTPGQGLQFLFEYFSETQRNKGNFPGRFSGRQFSNSRSEMNVSTLELGDSALYLCASSLEGQGPNEQFFGPGTRLTVL.

Details on this clonotype: At one end the junction does not follow the germline gene, possibly because of a read error. The rearrangement uses TRBV7-2 and TRBJ2-5; a possible D gene is TRBD2 (7 bases). The germline V gene encodes CDR1 SGHTA and CDR2 FQGNSA. There are 15 residues in the CDR3. DNA for the CDR3: TGTGCCAGCAGCTTAAATGGGGGGGCGGAAGAGACCCGGTACTTC. It is translated as CASSLNGGAEETRYF.

The rearrangement joins TRBV11-3 to TRBJ2-3, with D perhaps matching TRBD2 (6 bases). CDR3 length: 15 residues. Trimming took 3 bases from V and 3 from J, leaving 13 bases between them. Germline loops: CDR1 SGHNT, CDR2 YENEEA. The DNA for the CDR3 is TGTGCCAGCAGCTTCGGAGGGGATTATACAGATACGCAGTATTTT. This sequence encodes CASSFGGDYTDTQYF.